Listed here is a single T cell receptor (beta chain). Its specificity is not known. Each population, CD4+ and CD8+ cells, was isolated by positive magnetic bead selection and checked for purity by flow cytometry. Per the germline V gene, CDR1 is MDHEN and CDR2 is SYDVKM. J was trimmed by 3 bases and V by 6 bases; bases with no gene match: 12. This CDR3 is 16 amino acids long. These data originate in a study of somatic mutations in cytotoxic T cells in rheumatoid arthritis. As processed by the authors: Of patient CD8+ clones exceeding 1%, few matched published virus-specific TCRB sequences. The repertoire was sequenced with immunoSEQ multiplex PCR; TCRdb's copy has only in-frame clones and lacks some. The DNA was the basis for D and trimming; V, J and clone size are from that table. The table records roughly 10,000 clones, over 75% of them present only once. Study-wide results and caveats: Measured CD8+ T-cell clonality, a value compared between rheumatoid arthritis patients and age-matched healthy controls, did not differ significantly. Of 65 patients, 7 to 9 had a largest CD8+ clone that exceeded 20% of CD8+ cells.

This clonotype originated in an adult with rheumatoid arthritis. The rearrangement links TRBV28 to TRBJ2-5; TRBD1 agrees at 8 bases. Sequenced sample: CD8+ T cells sorted from blood. CDR3 in DNA: TGTGCCAGCAGGATGGGGACAGGTGTTACTAAAGAGACCCAGTACTTC. Its translation: CASRMGTGVTKETQYF.